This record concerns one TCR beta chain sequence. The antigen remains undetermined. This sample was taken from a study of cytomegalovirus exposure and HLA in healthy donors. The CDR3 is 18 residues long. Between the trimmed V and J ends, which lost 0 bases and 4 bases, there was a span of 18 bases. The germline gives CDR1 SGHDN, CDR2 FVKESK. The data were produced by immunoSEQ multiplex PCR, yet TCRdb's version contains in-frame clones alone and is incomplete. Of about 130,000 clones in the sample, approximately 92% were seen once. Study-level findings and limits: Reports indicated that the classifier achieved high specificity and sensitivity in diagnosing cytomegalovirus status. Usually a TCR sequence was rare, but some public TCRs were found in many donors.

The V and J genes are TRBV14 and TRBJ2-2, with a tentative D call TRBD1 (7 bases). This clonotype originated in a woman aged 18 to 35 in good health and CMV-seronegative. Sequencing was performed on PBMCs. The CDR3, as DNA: TGTGCCAGCAGCCAAGAGGGGGGAATTACAGGGGCCACCGGGGAGCTGTTTTTT. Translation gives CASSQEGGITGATGELFF.